What follows are 15 T cell receptor beta chains derived from one specimen sequenced in a study of OX40 agonist ivuxolimab in advanced cancers. Library prep was done by the immunoSEQ multiplex PCR assay. Drawn from immuneACCESS, this table holds only the in-frame rearrangements with V and J called that TCRdb kept. Clones are partly lost; checked studies trace under half to an unresolved V gene and leave the rest unexplained. The sample table records approximately 77,000 clones; 85% to 95% of these occur just once. Of the sample, approximately 0.32% is held by the ten largest clones. Here the sequenced sample was CD4+ or CD8+ T cells sorted from blood, taken in a trial of the OX40 agonist ivuxolimab. The receptor source for this set is an adult with an advanced solid tumor such as melanoma, head and neck, liver or kidney cancer.

This clone has only one observation. This chain links TRBV7-1 with TRBJ1-2; D is possibly TRBD1 (5 bases). TRBV7-1 is placed among ORFs of uncertain function. V shed 5 bases and J shed 6 bases, with 16 bases lying between them. This CDR3 has 14 amino acids. The CDR3 loop reads CASSRDRGVNGYTF. CDR3 sequence (DNA): TGTGCCAGCAGCCGGGACCGCGGGGTGAATGGCTACACCTTC.

The chain is built from TRBV4-1 and TRBJ2-1, with D possibly TRBD1 on 5 matching bases. Trimming stripped 0 bases from V and 7 bases from J, with 10 bases between. CDR3 size: 14 residues. CDR1 is MGHRA and CDR2 is YSYEKL in the germline V gene. Here the CDR3 reads CASSQDRVRNEQFF. As DNA, the CDR3 is TGCGCCAGCAGCCAAGACAGGGTCCGGAATGAGCAGTTCTTC.

The chain employs TRBV6-1 and TRBJ1-4, with a tentative D call TRBD1 (5 bases). V shed 6 bases and J shed 2 bases, with 13 bases lying between them. The CDR3 has 15 residues. Per germline, CDR1 MNHNS and CDR2 SASEGT. The CDR3 nucleotides read TGTGCCAGCAGACATGGGGGGACGACTAATGAAAAACTGTTTTTT. This codes for CASRHGGTTNEKLFF.

This chain links TRBV15 with TRBJ2-5, with 16 bases fitting TRBD2. CDR1 LNHNV and CDR2 YYDKDF come from the germline V gene (reference sequence). The CDR3 length is 19 residues. Trimming removed 5 bases from V and 5 bases from J; junction bases left unmatched: 14. CDR3: CATSARPGTSGGARETQYF. In nucleotides, the CDR3 is TGTGCCACCAGCGCTCGACCCGGGACTAGCGGGGGGGCGCGGGAGACCCAGTACTTC.

The chain links TRBV4-2 to TRBJ2-5; TRBD2 matches 9 bases. Germline V gene data show CDR1 as LGHNA and CDR2 as YNFKEQ. The V segment lost 5 bases and the J segment 3 bases; nucleotides outside the gene matches: 7. This CDR3 is built from 15 residues. CDR3 loop: CASSYGRGGEETQYF. The DNA for the CDR3 is TGTGCCAGCAGCTACGGACGCGGGGGGGAAGAGACCCAGTACTTC.

The rearrangement uses TRBV6-5 and TRBJ2-5, with D perhaps given as TRBD1 or TRBD2 (5 bases each). The CDR3 consists of 15 residues. The germline CDR1 and CDR2 sequences are MNHEY and SVGAGI. The V end lost 4 bases, the J end lost 4 bases, and 16 bases lay between the germline ends. DNA of the CDR3: TGTGCCAGCAGTTCCTGGGCCAAGGGGACAGAGACCCAGTACTTC. Encoded protein: CASSSWAKGTETQYF.

This clone has a single count. This chain uses TRBV7-3 with TRBJ2-1, with a tentative D call TRBD1 (6 bases). Trimming cost V 5 bases and J 7 bases, with 15 bases left between them. CDR1 SGHTA and CDR2 FQGTGA come from the germline V gene. The length of the CDR3 is 14 residues. DNA for the CDR3: TGTGCCAGCAGCCCGGGGACATTTAGAAATGAGCAGTTCTTC. It encodes CASSPGTFRNEQFF.

This chain joins TRBV6-6 and TRBJ2-7; 7 nucleotides agree with TRBD1. This CDR3 contains 14 residues. J gave up 3 bases and V 0 bases, and 2 bases lay outside the gene matches. The germline CDR1 and CDR2 sequences are MNHNY and SVGAGI (reference sequence). CDR3 loop: CASSYSRDSYEQYF. CDR3 DNA: TGTGCCAGCAGTTACTCCCGGGACAGCTACGAGCAGTACTTC.

The chain joins TRBV6-4 to TRBJ2-3; D not certain. The V gene lost 2 bases and the J gene lost 1 base, with 4 bases spanning the gap. The CDR3 spans 13 residues. Germline V lookup: CDR1 MRHNA, CDR2 SNTAGT. CDR3 bases: TGTGCCAGCAGTGACGGGGGCACAGATACGCAGTATTTT. This translates into CASSDGGTDTQYF.

This sequence joins TRBV6-5 and TRBJ1-3; D is unresolved. The germline V and J ends were trimmed by 2 bases and 3 bases, with 14 bases remaining between them. The CDR3 consists of 16 residues. The germline CDR1 and CDR2 sequences are MNHEY and SVGAGI. For the CDR3, the DNA is TGTGCCAGCAGTTACACCGGGGATAGAAGTGGAAACACCATATATTTT. It encodes CASSYTGDRSGNTIYF.

The chain couples TRBV10-1 to TRBJ2-7, with TRBD2 matching 8 bases. The CDR3 sequence is 14 residues long. CDR1 is WNHNN and CDR2 is SYGVQD in the germline V gene (reference sequence). J was trimmed by 2 bases and V by 2 bases; bases with no gene match: 2. CDR3 loop: CASSEVGGAYEQYF. CDR3 DNA: TGCGCCAGCAGTGAGGTCGGGGGGGCCTACGAGCAGTACTTC.

This chain connects TRBV27 to TRBJ1-2; the D is unclear. With 6 bases removed from V and 2 bases from J, the gap between germline ends came to 7 bases. Germline-derived CDR1 and CDR2 are MNHEY and SMNVEV (reference sequence). The CDR3 length is 12 residues. The DNA of the CDR3 is TGTGCCAGCAGACAGAAGAACTATGGCTACACCTTC. Amino acid sequence: CASRQKNYGYTF.

The rearrangement uses TRBV30 and TRBJ2-1; 14 bases match TRBD2. V gave up 3 bases and J gave up 13 bases; unmatched junction bases: 5. Germline V CDR1 and CDR2: GTSNPN, SVGIG (reference sequence). The CDR3 spans 13 residues. The CDR3 region is CAWRGLAGESQFF. The DNA of the CDR3 is TGTGCCTGGAGGGGACTAGCGGGAGAATCTCAGTTCTTC.

This rearrangement joins TRBV2 to TRBJ2-2, with 9 bases that match TRBD1. Germline V CDR1 and CDR2: SNHLY, FYNNEI. V shed 6 bases, J shed 4 bases, and the junction held 6 bases outside the gene matches. This CDR3 is 15 amino acids long. The CDR3 is CASRGGTGITGELFF. CDR3 sequence (DNA): TGTGCCAGCAGGGGCGGGACAGGGATCACCGGGGAGCTGTTTTTT. The full variable domain, completed using reference TRBV2 and TRBJ2-2, is EPEVTQTPSHQVTQMGQEVILRCVPISNHLYFYWYRQILGQKVEFLVSFYNNEISEKSEIFDDQFSVERPDGSNFTLKIRSTKLEDSAMYFCASRGGTGITGELFFGEGSRLTVL.

The chain employs TRBV4-3 and TRBJ2-5; 7 bases map to TRBD2. Trimming removed 0 bases from V and 1 base from J; junction bases left unmatched: 11. Germline V CDR1 and CDR2: LGHNA, YSLEER. This CDR3 is built from 18 residues. This CDR3 is CASSQDTPGGGVQETQYF. CDR3 DNA: TGCGCCAGCAGCCAAGATACACCGGGGGGAGGGGTCCAAGAGACCCAGTACTTC.